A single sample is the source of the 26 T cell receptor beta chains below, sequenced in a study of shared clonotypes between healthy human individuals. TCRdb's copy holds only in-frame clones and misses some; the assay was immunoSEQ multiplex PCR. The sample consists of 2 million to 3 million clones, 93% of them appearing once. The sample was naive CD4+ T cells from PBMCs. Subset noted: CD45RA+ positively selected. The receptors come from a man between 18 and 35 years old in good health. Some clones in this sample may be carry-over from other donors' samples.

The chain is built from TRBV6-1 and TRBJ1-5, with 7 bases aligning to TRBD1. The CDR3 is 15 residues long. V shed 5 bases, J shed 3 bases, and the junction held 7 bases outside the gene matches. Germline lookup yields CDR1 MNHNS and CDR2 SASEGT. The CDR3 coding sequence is TGTGCCAGCAGTCGCGACAGGGCTAACAATCAGCCCCAGCATTTT. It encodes CASSRDRANNQPQHF.

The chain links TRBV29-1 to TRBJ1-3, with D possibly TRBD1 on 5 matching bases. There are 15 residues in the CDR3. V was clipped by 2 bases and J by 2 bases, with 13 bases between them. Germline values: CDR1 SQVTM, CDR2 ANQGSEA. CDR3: CSVEIFRGTGNTIYF. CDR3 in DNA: TGCAGCGTTGAAATATTCCGGGGCACTGGAAACACCATATATTTT.

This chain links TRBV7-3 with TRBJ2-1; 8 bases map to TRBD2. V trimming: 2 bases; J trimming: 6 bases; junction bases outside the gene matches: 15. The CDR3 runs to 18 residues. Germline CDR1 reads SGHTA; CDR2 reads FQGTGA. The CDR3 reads CASSLSPLREGPLNEQFF. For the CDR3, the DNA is TGTGCCAGCAGCTTATCCCCTCTCCGGGAGGGCCCCCTCAATGAGCAGTTCTTC.

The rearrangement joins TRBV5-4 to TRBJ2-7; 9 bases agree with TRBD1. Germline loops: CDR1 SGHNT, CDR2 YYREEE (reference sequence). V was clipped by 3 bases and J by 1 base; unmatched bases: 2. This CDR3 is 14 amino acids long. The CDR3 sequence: CASSWDRASYEQYF. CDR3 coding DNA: TGTGCCAGCAGCTGGGACAGGGCATCCTACGAGCAGTACTTC. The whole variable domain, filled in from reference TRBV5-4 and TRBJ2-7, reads ETGVTQSPTHLIKTRGQQVTLRCSSQSGHNTVSWYQQALGQGPQFIFQYYREEENGRGNFPPRFSGLQFPNYSSELNVNALELDDSALYLCASSWDRASYEQYFGPGTRLTVT.

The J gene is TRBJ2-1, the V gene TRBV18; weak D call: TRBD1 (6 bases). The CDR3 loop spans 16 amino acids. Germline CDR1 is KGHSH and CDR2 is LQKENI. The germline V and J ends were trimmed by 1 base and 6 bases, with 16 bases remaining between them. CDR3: CASSPRSQGSFNEQFF. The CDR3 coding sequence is TGTGCCAGCTCACCACGGTCACAGGGTAGTTTCAATGAGCAGTTCTTC.

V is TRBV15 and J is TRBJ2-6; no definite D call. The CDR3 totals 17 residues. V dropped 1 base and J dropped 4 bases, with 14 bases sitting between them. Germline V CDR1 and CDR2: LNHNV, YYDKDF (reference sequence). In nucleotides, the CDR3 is TGTGCCACCAGCAGAGCCTTGGGGAACTCCGGGGCCAACGTCCTGACTTTC. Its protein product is CATSRALGNSGANVLTF.

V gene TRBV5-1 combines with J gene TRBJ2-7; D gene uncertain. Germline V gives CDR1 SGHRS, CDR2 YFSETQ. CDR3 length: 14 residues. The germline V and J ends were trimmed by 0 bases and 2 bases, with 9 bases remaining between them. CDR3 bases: TGCGCCAGCAGCTTGGCGACCCCACCCTACGAGCAGTACTTC. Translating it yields CASSLATPPYEQYF.

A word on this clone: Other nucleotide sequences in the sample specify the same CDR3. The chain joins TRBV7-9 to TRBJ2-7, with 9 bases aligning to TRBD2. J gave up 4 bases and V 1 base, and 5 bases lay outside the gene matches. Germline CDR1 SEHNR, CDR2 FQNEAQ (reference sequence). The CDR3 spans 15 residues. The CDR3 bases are TGTGCCAGCAGCTTAGTGGCTAGCGGGATATACGAGCAGTACTTC. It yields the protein CASSLVASGIYEQYF.

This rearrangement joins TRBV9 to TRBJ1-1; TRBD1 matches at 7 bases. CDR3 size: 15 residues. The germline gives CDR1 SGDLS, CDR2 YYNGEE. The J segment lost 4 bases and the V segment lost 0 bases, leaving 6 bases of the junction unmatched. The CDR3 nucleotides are TGTGCCAGCAGCGTAGAGGGGGCGAGGGGCACTGAAGCTTTCTTT. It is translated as CASSVEGARGTEAFF.

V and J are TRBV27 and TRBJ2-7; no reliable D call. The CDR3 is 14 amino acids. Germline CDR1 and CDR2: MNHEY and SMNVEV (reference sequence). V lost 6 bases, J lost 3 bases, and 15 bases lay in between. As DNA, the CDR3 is TGTGCCAGCAGCCCCCTGCCTGGGGTCTACGAGCAGTACTTC. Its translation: CASSPLPGVYEQYF.

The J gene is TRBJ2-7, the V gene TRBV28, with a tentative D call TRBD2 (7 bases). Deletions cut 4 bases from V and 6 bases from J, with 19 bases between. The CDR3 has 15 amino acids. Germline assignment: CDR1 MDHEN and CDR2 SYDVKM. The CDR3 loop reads CASSYIRGAEGEQYF. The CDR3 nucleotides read TGTGCCAGCAGTTACATCCGGGGGGCTGAGGGCGAGCAGTACTTC.

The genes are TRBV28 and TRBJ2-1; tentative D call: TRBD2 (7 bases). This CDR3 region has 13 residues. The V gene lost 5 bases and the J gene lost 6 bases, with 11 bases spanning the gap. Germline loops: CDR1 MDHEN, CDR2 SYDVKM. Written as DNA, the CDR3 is TGTGCCAGCAGTGGGGGGGCGCCCAATGAGCAGTTCTTC. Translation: CASSGGAPNEQFF.

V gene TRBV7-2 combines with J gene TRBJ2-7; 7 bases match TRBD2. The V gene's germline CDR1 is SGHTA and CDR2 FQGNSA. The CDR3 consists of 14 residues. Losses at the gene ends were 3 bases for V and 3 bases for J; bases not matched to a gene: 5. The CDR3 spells CASSLGGTNYEQYF. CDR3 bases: TGTGCCAGCAGCTTGGGGGGGACTAACTACGAGCAGTACTTC. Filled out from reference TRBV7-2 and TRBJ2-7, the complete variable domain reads GAGVSQSPSNKVTEKGKDVELRCDPISGHTALYWYRQSLGQGLEFLIYFQGNSAPDKSGLPSDRFSAERTGGSVSTLTIQRTQQEDSAVYLCASSLGGTNYEQYFGPGTRLTVT.

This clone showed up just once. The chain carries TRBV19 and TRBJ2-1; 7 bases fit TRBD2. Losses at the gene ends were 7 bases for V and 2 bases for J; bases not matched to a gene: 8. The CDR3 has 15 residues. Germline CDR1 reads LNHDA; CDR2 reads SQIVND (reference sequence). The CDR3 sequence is CASTGGSGAYNEQFF. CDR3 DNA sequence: TGTGCCAGTACCGGCGGGAGTGGGGCCTACAATGAGCAGTTCTTC.

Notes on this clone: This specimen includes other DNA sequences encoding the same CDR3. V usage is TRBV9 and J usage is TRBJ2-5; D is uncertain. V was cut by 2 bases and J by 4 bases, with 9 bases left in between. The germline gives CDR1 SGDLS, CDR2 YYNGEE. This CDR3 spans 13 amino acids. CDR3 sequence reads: CASSVGPRETQYF. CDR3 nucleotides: TGTGCCAGCAGCGTCGGGCCCCGAGAGACCCAGTACTTC. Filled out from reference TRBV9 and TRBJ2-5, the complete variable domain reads DSGVTQTPKHLITATGQRVTLRCSPRSGDLSVYWYQQSLDQGLQFLIQYYNGEERAKGNILERFSAQQFPDLHSELNLSSLELGDSALYFCASSVGPRETQYFGPGTRLLVL.

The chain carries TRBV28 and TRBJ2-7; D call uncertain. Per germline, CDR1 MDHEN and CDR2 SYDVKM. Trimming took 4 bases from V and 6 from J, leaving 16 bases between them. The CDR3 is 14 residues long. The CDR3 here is CASSSTNKDGEQYF. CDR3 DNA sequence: TGTGCCAGCAGTTCCACTAACAAGGACGGCGAGCAGTACTTC.

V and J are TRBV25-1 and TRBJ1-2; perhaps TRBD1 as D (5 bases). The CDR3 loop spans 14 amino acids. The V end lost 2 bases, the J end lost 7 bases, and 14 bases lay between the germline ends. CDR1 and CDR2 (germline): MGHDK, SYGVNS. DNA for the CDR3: TGTGCCAGCAGTGAACCGGGGCGAGAGGCTGGCTACACCTTC. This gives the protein CASSEPGREAGYTF.

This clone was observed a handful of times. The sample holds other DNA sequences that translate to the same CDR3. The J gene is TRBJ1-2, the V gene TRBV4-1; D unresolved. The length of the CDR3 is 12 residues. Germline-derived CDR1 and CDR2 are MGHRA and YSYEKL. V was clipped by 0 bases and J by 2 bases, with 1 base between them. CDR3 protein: CASSQENYGYTF. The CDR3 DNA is TGCGCCAGCAGCCAAGAAAACTATGGCTACACCTTC.

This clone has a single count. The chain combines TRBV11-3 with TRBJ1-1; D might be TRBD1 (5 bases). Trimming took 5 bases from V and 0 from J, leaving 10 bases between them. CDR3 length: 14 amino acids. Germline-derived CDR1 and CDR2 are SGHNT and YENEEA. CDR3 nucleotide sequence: TGTGCCAGCAGCCAGGGACCGATGAACACTGAAGCTTTCTTT. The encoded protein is CASSQGPMNTEAFF.

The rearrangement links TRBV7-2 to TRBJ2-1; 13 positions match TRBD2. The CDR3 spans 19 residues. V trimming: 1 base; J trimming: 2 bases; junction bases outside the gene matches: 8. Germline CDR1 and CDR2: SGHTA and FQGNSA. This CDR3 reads CASSLVELAGGPTYNEQFF. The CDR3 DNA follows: TGTGCCAGCAGCTTAGTTGAACTAGCGGGAGGGCCCACCTACAATGAGCAGTTCTTC.

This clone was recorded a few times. CDR3 sequence: CASSSAGTSNQPQHF. The DNA for the CDR3 is TGTGCCAGCAGTTCGGCCGGCACTAGCAATCAGCCCCAGCATTTT. V is TRBV6-6 and J is TRBJ1-5; D remains ambiguous. The CDR3 has 15 amino acids. Per germline, CDR1 MNHNY and CDR2 SVGAGI (reference sequence). V was trimmed by 4 bases and J by 0 bases, leaving 10 bases between them.

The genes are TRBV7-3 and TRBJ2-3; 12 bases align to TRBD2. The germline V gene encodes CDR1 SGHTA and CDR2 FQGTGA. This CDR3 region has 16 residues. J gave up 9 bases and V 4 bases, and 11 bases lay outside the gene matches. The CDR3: CASSSGQTSGSHTQYF. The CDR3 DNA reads TGTGCCAGCAGCTCAGGTCAGACTAGCGGGAGTCACACGCAGTATTTT.

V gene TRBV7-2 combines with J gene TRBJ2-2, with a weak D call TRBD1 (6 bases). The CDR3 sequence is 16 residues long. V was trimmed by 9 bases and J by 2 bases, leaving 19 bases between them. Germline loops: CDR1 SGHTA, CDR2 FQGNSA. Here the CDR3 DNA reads TGTGCCAGACCCCGTGGGGCAGGGGTTAACACCGGGGAGCTGTTTTTT. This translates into CARPRGAGVNTGELFF. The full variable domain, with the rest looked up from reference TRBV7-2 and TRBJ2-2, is GAGVSQSPSNKVTEKGKDVELRCDPISGHTALYWYRQSLGQGLEFLIYFQGNSAPDKSGLPSDRFSAERTGGSVSTLTIQRTQQEDSAVYLCARPRGAGVNTGELFFGEGSRLTVL.

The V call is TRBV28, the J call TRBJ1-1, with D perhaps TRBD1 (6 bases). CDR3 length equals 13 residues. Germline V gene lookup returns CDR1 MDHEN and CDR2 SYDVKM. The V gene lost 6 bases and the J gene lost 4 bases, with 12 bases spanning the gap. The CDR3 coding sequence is TGTGCCAGCAGCGGGGGGCGGAGCACTGAAGCTTTCTTT. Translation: CASSGGRSTEAFF.

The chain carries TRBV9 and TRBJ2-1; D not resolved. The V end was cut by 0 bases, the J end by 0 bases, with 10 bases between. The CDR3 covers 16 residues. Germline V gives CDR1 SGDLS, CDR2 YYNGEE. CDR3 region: CASSVADARSYNEQFF. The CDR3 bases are TGTGCCAGCAGCGTAGCCGACGCGCGCTCCTACAATGAGCAGTTCTTC.

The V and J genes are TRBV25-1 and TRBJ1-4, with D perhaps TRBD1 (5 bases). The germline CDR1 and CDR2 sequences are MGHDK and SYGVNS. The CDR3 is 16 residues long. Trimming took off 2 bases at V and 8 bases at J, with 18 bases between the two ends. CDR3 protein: CASSELPGRGGEKLFF. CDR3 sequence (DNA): TGTGCCAGCAGTGAACTACCGGGGCGCGGAGGGGAAAAACTGTTTTTT. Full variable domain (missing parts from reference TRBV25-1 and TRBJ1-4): EADIYQTPRYLVIGTGKKITLECSQTMGHDKMYWYQQDPGMELHLIHYSYGVNSTEKGDLSSESTVSRIRTEHFPLTLESARPSHTSQYLCASSELPGRGGEKLFFGSGTQLSVL.